This TCR beta chain was recovered during a study of beta chain features in type 1 diabetes. Overall study results and limits: The study found moderately but significantly shorter TCRB CDR3s in all four CD4+ subsets of Type 1 diabetes patients.

The isolated RNA, all of it, was reverse transcribed, so expressed TCRB transcripts were what got sequenced. Assay used: immunoSEQ multiplex PCR; TCRdb lists only in-frame clones, some missing. The top ten clones hold approximately 0.021% of a sample with 640,000 or so clones, roughly 13% of them seen once. Details on this clone: Its antigen is as yet unknown.

CDR3 length: 14 amino acids. Germline V gene data show CDR1 as KGHSH and CDR2 as LQKENI. V trimming: 3 bases; J trimming: 1 base; junction bases outside the gene matches: 2. Every sorted population was more than 95% pure. V and J are TRBV18 and TRBJ2-7, with 8 nucleotides matching TRBD1. The specimen was naive CD4+ T cells from blood. The receptor was isolated from a man aged 18 to 30 with type 1 diabetes. CDR3 residues: CASSPTGASYEQYF. As DNA, the CDR3 is TGTGCCAGCTCACCGACAGGGGCATCCTACGAGCAGTACTTC.